This T cell receptor (beta chain) was sequenced during a study of T cell responses to AZD1222 COVID-19 vaccine. Study at large: Combined were second doses at about 4 or about 12 weeks. The study's findings and limits: In a largely white British group with more females than males, clonal diversity was possibly underestimated. Increased Spike-specific TCR breadth and depth were observed after two AZD1222 doses. Seropositivity was recorded at baseline in only five to seven AZD1222 recipients.

On this clone: The antigen is undetermined.

The CDR3 contains 16 residues. The V gene's germline CDR1 is PRHDT and CDR2 FYEKMQ (reference sequence). Unmatched junction bases numbered 9, after V lost 5 bases and J lost 7 bases. The repertoire was sequenced with immunoSEQ multiplex PCR; TCRdb's copy has only in-frame clones and lacks some. The sample shows around 140,000 clones, 93% of them seen only once. This sample comprised peripheral blood, obtained on day 0 of AZD1222 vaccination. V gene TRBV13 combines with J gene TRBJ2-2; TRBD1 aligns across 11 bases. The clonotype was recovered from an adult in good health. CDR3 sequence: CASSIPGQGASGELFF. The CDR3 DNA is TGTGCCAGCAGCATCCCCGGACAGGGGGCCAGCGGGGAGCTGTTTTTT.